Listed here are 9 T cell receptor beta chains from one sample, sequenced in a study of T cell responses to AZD1222 COVID-19 vaccine. The table came from immunoSEQ multiplex PCR; TCRdb's copy has only in-frame clones and leaves some out. The sample holds about 130,000 clones, about 88% seen once. The specimen comprised peripheral blood, sampled on day 0 of AZD1222 vaccination. These receptors were taken from an adult in good health.

The V call is TRBV11-3, the J call TRBJ2-6; D is unclear. The CDR3 runs to 16 residues. V lost 5 bases to trimming and J lost 4 bases, with 15 bases between them. Per the germline V gene, CDR1 is SGHNT and CDR2 is YENEEA. The CDR3 here is CASSLVATYGANVLTF. The CDR3 DNA reads as TGTGCCAGCAGCCTAGTGGCCACCTACGGGGCCAACGTCCTGACTTTC.

V usage is TRBV6-6 and J usage is TRBJ2-1; D may match TRBD1 or TRBD2 (6 bases each). This CDR3 contains 15 residues. Germline CDR1 reads MNHNY; CDR2 reads SVGAGI (reference sequence). Trimming stripped 4 bases from V and 10 bases from J, with 20 bases between. The CDR3 DNA reads as TGTGCCAGCAGTTCACAGGGAGGCCCGGCGCGGGAGCAGTTCTTC. It codes for CASSSQGGPAREQFF.

V is TRBV21-1 and J is TRBJ1-4; the table's D call, TRBD1, has no DNA check behind it. TRBV21-1 is described as a pseudogene. The CDR3 sequence is 16 residues long. CDR3 loop: CASSKEGVNGGEKLFF. DNA for the CDR3: TGTGCCAGCAGCAAAGAGGGGGTTAACGGAGGTGAAAAACTGTTTTTT.

V and J are TRBV7-2 and TRBJ2-1, with 7 bases matching TRBD1. The trim removed 4 bases at V and 6 bases at J, leaving 6 bases unmatched. The CDR3 consists of 14 residues. CDR1 SGHTA and CDR2 FQGNSA come from the germline V gene. CDR3 sequence: CASSSRDSSNEQFF. The CDR3, as DNA: TGTGCCAGCAGCTCCCGGGACAGTAGCAATGAGCAGTTCTTC.

The chain is built from TRBV21-1 and TRBJ1-1. TRBV21-1 is marked as a pseudogene. The CDR3 runs 15 residues. DNA of the CDR3: TGTGCCAGCAACCAAAGGCTGGGTTCGGACACTGAAGCTTTCTTT. Residues: CASNQRLGSDTEAFF.

This sequence joins TRBV27 and TRBJ2-2; TRBD1 agrees at 8 bases. After removal of 5 bases from V and 1 base from J, the junction contained 12 bases not matched to a gene. From germline, CDR1 is MNHEY and CDR2 SMNVEV (reference sequence). The CDR3 is 18 amino acids. DNA for the CDR3: TGTGCCAGCAGTCACCGTTCAACCGGGACAGGGAACACCGGGGAGCTGTTTTTT. Residues: CASSHRSTGTGNTGELFF.

The V and J genes are TRBV7-2 and TRBJ1-1; 7 nucleotides line up with TRBD1. Trimming took 7 bases from V and 0 from J; bases not matched to a gene: 11. The length of the CDR3 is 16 residues. Per the germline V gene, CDR1 is SGHTA and CDR2 is FQGNSA. CDR3 in amino acids: CASIFVGGAMNTEAFF. CDR3 nucleotide sequence: TGTGCCAGCATCTTTGTAGGGGGCGCCATGAACACTGAAGCTTTCTTT.

The V call is TRBV24-1, the J call TRBJ1-2; tentative D call: TRBD1 (6 bases). Per the germline V gene, CDR1 is KGHDR and CDR2 is SFDVKD. This CDR3 is 14 amino acids long. Trimming cost V 0 bases and J 6 bases, with 10 bases left between them. CDR3 protein: CATSDLRTGNGYTF. In DNA, the CDR3 is TGTGCCACCAGTGATTTGCGTACAGGGAATGGCTACACCTTC.

J is TRBJ1-5 and V is TRBV28; TRBD1 matches at 7 bases. The germline V gene encodes CDR1 MDHEN and CDR2 SYDVKM. V lost 3 bases to trimming and J lost 2 bases; unmatched junction nucleotides: 4. The CDR3 runs to 15 residues. As DNA, the CDR3 is TGTGCCAGCAGTTTTTCTGGACAGGGCAATCAGCCCCAGCATTTT. This sequence encodes CASSFSGQGNQPQHF.